This entry lists 22 T cell receptor beta chains sequenced from one sample in a study of T-cell reconstitution after alpha-beta-depleted transplantation in children. Unique molecular identifiers were used to barcode this TCRbeta library. Via MiXCR, TCRdb re-called the PCR reads, giving one row per CDR3 protein. The table lists about 90,000 distinct CDR3 sequences, approximately 9.2% of them singletons. The source was PBMCs from the stem cell graft donor, collected from the stem cell graft. Receptor source: a human donor who donated a stem cell graft to a child with congenital amegakaryocytic thrombocytopenia.

This clonotype was seen at least ten times. The V and J genes are TRBV4-1 and TRBJ2-7, with 10 bases fitting TRBD1. J was trimmed by 2 bases and V by 5 bases; bases with no gene match: 3. The CDR3 consists of 14 residues. Germline values: CDR1 MGHRA, CDR2 YSYEKL. Here the CDR3 DNA reads TGCGCCAGCAGCAGACAGGGGGCAACCTACGAGCAGTACTTC. Translating it yields CASSRQGATYEQYF.

J is TRBJ2-7 and V is TRBV2; 8 nucleotides align to TRBD2. CDR3 length: 14 amino acids. Germline V gene lookup returns CDR1 SNHLY and CDR2 FYNNEI. V lost 10 bases, J lost 0 bases, and 8 bases stayed unmatched. The CDR3 spells CATGYSGVSYEQYF. CDR3 DNA sequence: TGTGCCACCGGGTATAGCGGGGTCTCCTACGAGCAGTACTTC.

This clonotype was counted once. The CDR3 DNA sequence: TGTGCCAGCTCACCACCTGACGGCGCGGAGACCCAGTACTTC. This codes for CASSPPDGAETQYF. The chain joins TRBV18 to TRBJ2-5; D gene ambiguous. Germline V gene data show CDR1 as KGHSH and CDR2 as LQKENI. This CDR3 spans 14 amino acids. Trimming took off 0 bases at V and 5 bases at J, with 10 bases between the two ends.

This clonotype was recorded many times. The chain is built from TRBV12-3 or TRBV12-4 and TRBJ1-1, with D possibly TRBD1 on 5 matching bases. V was cut by 5 bases and J by 2 bases, with 21 bases left in between. The CDR3 length is 17 residues. The chain's CDR3 is CASSRIRGIFVNTEAFF. CDR3 DNA: TGTGCCAGCAGTCGAATTAGGGGAATCTTTGTTAACACTGAAGCTTTCTTT.

This clonotype was counted ten times or more. The rearrangement joins TRBV6-4 to TRBJ2-2; D tentatively fits TRBD1 or TRBD2 (5 bases each). CDR1 MRHNA and CDR2 SNTAGT come from the germline V gene. The CDR3 is made up of 14 amino acids. Trimming pared 0 bases from V and 5 bases from J, leaving 7 bases between. The CDR3 nucleotides are TGTGCCAGCAGTGACTCGGGGGTTACCGGGGAGCTGTTTTTT. This codes for CASSDSGVTGELFF.

This clonotype was recorded a few times. The V gene is TRBV28, the J gene TRBJ1-1; D remains ambiguous. Germline lookup yields CDR1 MDHEN and CDR2 SYDVKM. V was shortened by 7 bases and J by 3 bases, with 15 bases between the two germline ends. The CDR3 covers 14 residues. CDR3 sequence (DNA): TGTGCCAGCACCGCCGCCTTCATGGACACTGAAGCTTTCTTT. Its translation is CASTAAFMDTEAFF.

V gene TRBV29-1 combines with J gene TRBJ2-3; TRBD2 might be the D (5 bases). Germline V lookup: CDR1 SQVTM, CDR2 ANQGSEA. V was pared by 4 bases and J by 2 bases, with 10 bases between. This CDR3 is built from 13 residues. This chain's CDR3 is CSVGGQDTDTQYF. The CDR3 DNA reads TGCAGCGTTGGAGGGCAGGACACAGATACGCAGTATTTT.

This clonotype was seen many times. The chain employs TRBV29-1 and TRBJ1-1, with D unclear. The CDR3 totals 11 residues. V was clipped by 3 bases and J by 5 bases, with 7 bases between them. The germline V gene has CDR1 SQVTM and CDR2 ANQGSEA. CDR3 residues: CSVEGGTEAFF. The CDR3 nucleotides are TGCAGCGTTGAGGGAGGGACTGAAGCTTTCTTT.

This clonotype was detected many times. The chain recombines TRBV7-2 with TRBJ2-4; 8 nucleotides agree with TRBD1. In germline, CDR1 is SGHTA, CDR2 FQGNSA. Germline trimming cut 5 bases from V and 6 bases from J; bases unmatched to any gene: 6. The CDR3 loop spans 14 amino acids. The DNA for the CDR3 is TGTGCCAGCAGCCTCGACAGGGGTGCAAACATTCAGTACTTC. Translating it yields CASSLDRGANIQYF.

This chain uses TRBV3-1 with TRBJ2-5, with D perhaps TRBD1 or TRBD2 (5 bases each). Trimming took off 0 bases at V and 2 bases at J, with 10 bases between the two ends. From germline, CDR1 is LGHDT and CDR2 YNNKEL (reference sequence). The CDR3 extends over 15 amino acids. Written as DNA, the CDR3 is TGTGCCAGCAGCCAAGAGGGACCATCACAAGAGACCCAGTACTTC. It yields the protein CASSQEGPSQETQYF.

This clonotype appeared many times. The rearrangement joins TRBV20-1 to TRBJ2-3; D ambiguous. CDR1 DFQATT and CDR2 SNEGSKA come from the germline V gene (reference sequence). The V end lost 0 bases, the J end lost 5 bases, and 12 bases lay between the germline ends. The length of the CDR3 is 14 residues. CDR3 DNA: TGCAGTGCTAGAGATCAGCGCCTGGGAGATACGCAGTATTTT. It encodes CSARDQRLGDTQYF.

V and J are TRBV29-1 and TRBJ2-4; TRBD1 or TRBD2 may be the D gene (7 bases each). CDR1 is SQVTM and CDR2 is ANQGSEA in the germline V gene. CDR3 length equals 18 residues. V lost 4 bases to trimming and J lost 6 bases, with 28 bases between them. CDR3 protein: CSVVTGDSVRERGNIQYF. The CDR3, as DNA: TGCAGCGTTGTTACGGGGGACAGCGTTAGGGAGCGGGGAAACATTCAGTACTTC.

This clonotype showed up many times. The chain employs TRBV7-3 and TRBJ2-2; 7 bases line up with TRBD1. This CDR3 contains 19 residues. V trimming: 1 base; J trimming: 4 bases; junction bases outside the gene matches: 15. In germline, CDR1 is SGHTA, CDR2 FQGTGA. CDR3 nucleotides: TGTGCCAGCAGCTTAAGTACCACAGGGGCTTGGCCGGTCACCGGGGAGCTGTTTTTT. Translation: CASSLSTTGAWPVTGELFF.

In this sample, this clonotype turned up many times. The V and J genes are TRBV10-2 and TRBJ2-1; possibly TRBD2 for D (5 bases). Trimming left V 4 bases short and J 0 bases short, with 10 bases between. CDR3 length: 15 residues. Germline CDR1 reads WSHSY; CDR2 reads SAAADI. For the CDR3, the DNA is TGCGCCAGCAGTGGGGCGGGTATCTCCTACAATGAGCAGTTCTTC. Translated, it gives CASSGAGISYNEQFF.

This clonotype was observed many times. The chain couples TRBV29-1 to TRBJ1-5, with 9 bases fitting TRBD1. The junction had 12 bases not matched to a gene; V was cut back by 6 bases and J by 9 bases. CDR1 and CDR2 (germline): SQVTM, ANQGSEA. This CDR3 has 14 amino acids. CDR3 nucleotides: TGCAGCGTCGGCCAGGGGACAGGGCTCGTGCCCCAGCATTTT. Protein product: CSVGQGTGLVPQHF.

This clonotype was counted many times. This chain connects TRBV5-1 to TRBJ2-1; the D is unclear. The CDR3 spans 13 residues. CDR1 SGHRS and CDR2 YFSETQ come from the germline V gene. V dropped 0 bases and J dropped 6 bases, with 7 bases sitting between them. The CDR3 coding sequence is TGCGCCAGCAGCTTGGGGGCTCCCAATGAGCAGTTCTTC. Translating it yields CASSLGAPNEQFF.

This clonotype occurred many times. This chain connects TRBV7-8 to TRBJ2-1, with 8 positions matching TRBD2. From germline, CDR1 is SGHVS and CDR2 FQNEAQ. The CDR3 totals 12 residues. V lost 4 bases and J lost 16; bases outside the gene matches: 9. The CDR3 coding sequence is TGTGCCAGCAGCTCGTCGGGACTAGGTCTTTTCTTC. Protein: CASSSSGLGLFF.

This clonotype was counted ten times or more. The CDR3 DNA reads TGTGCCAGCAGTTCCCGAGGGGGCGGCTATGGCTACACCTTC. Translated, it gives CASSSRGGGYGYTF. J is TRBJ1-2 and V is TRBV27; 7 bases line up with TRBD1. V lost 4 bases and J lost 4; bases outside the gene matches: 6. This CDR3 is built from 14 residues. Germline CDR1 is MNHEY and CDR2 is SMNVEV (reference sequence).

This clonotype appeared many times. The V call is TRBV5-1, the J call TRBJ1-1; 8 bases are a match to TRBD1. This CDR3 region has 18 residues. CDR1 and CDR2 from the germline V gene are SGHRS and YFSETQ. Trimming took 0 bases from V and 0 from J; bases not matched to a gene: 10. The CDR3 DNA is TGCGCCAGCAGCTTGGCCGGGGGGACAGGTGGAGTGAACACTGAAGCTTTCTTT. It codes for CASSLAGGTGGVNTEAFF.

This clonotype was counted many times. The chain recombines TRBV12-3 or TRBV12-4 with TRBJ1-3; TRBD1 matches 9 bases. The CDR3 has 16 amino acids. Unmatched junction bases numbered 9, after V lost 5 bases and J lost 4 bases. In nucleotides, the CDR3 is TGTGCCAGCAGTCCAGTCTTAGGGACAGGGGGAAACACCATATATTTT. Protein: CASSPVLGTGGNTIYF.

This clonotype was found many times. The gene calls are TRBV12-3 or TRBV12-4 and TRBJ1-1; TRBD1 might be the D (5 bases). The V gene lost 7 bases and the J gene lost 0 bases, with 12 bases spanning the gap. CDR3 length equals 14 residues. CDR3 sequence: CASILQGLNTEAFF. In DNA, the CDR3 is TGTGCCAGCATCCTGCAGGGCCTGAACACTGAAGCTTTCTTT.

This clonotype was picked up many times. The rearrangement joins TRBV4-1 to TRBJ1-2; unclear D gene. The CDR3 sequence is 12 residues long. Germline CDR1 and CDR2: MGHRA and YSYEKL. Trimming took 6 bases from V and 4 from J, leaving 9 bases between them. The DNA for the CDR3 is TGCGCCAGCAGTAGCACTGCCTATGGCTACACCTTC. This codes for CASSSTAYGYTF.